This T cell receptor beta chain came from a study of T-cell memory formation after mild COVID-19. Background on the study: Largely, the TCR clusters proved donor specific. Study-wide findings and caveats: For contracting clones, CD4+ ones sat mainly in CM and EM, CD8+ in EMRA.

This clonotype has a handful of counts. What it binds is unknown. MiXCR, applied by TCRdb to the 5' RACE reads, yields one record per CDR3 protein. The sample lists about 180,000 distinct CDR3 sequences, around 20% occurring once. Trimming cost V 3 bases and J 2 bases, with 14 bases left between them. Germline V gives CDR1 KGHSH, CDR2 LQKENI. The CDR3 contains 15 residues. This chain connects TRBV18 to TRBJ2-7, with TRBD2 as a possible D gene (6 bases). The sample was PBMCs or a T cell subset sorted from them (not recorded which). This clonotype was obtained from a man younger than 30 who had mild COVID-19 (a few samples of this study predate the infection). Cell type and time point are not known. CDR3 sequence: CASSPAQRGTYEQYF. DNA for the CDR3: TGTGCCAGCTCACCGGCCCAACGGGGGACCTACGAGCAGTACTTC.